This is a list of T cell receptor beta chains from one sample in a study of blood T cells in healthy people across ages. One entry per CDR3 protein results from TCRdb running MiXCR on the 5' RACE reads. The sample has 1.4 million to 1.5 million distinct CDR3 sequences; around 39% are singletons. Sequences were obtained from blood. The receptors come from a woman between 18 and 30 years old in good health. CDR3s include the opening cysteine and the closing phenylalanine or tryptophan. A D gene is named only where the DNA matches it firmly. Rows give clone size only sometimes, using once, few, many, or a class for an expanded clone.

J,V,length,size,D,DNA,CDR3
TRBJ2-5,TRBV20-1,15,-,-,TGCAGTGCTAGAGAAACAGGGTTGTCCTACGAGACCCAGTACTTC,CSARETGLSYETQYF
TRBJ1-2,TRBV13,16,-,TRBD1,TGTGCCAGCAGCTGGGACAGGGCCTTATCTAACTATGGCTACACCTTC,CASSWDRALSNYGYTF
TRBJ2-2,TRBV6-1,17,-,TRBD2,TGTGCCAGTGAGCCCCGGGGGGGACTCTCGAACACCGGGGAGCTGTTTTTT,CASEPRGGLSNTGELFF
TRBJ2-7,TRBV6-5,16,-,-,TGTGCCAGCAGTTATTATTGGGGGGCAGGAGGGTACGAGCAGTACTTC,CASSYYWGAGGYEQYF
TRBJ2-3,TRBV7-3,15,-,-,TGTGCCAGCAGCCAACGCGGCGGGGCAAGGGATACGCAGTATTTT,CASSQRGGARDTQYF
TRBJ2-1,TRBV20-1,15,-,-,TGCAGTGCTAGTAGCCCCTTTAGCTCCTACAATGAGCAGTTCTTC,CSASSPFSSYNEQFF
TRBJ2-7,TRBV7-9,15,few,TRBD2,TGTGCCAGCAGCTTACCCCGGGGCGGGAGTTACGAGCAGTACTTC,CASSLPRGGSYEQYF
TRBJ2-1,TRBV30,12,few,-,TGTGCCTGGAGTGTAGCGAAGAATGAGCAGTTCTTC,CAWSVAKNEQFF
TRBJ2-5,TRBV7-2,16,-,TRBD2,TGTGCCAGCAGCCGAACTAGCGGGAGGGCAAAGGAGGCCCAGTACTTC,CASSRTSGRAKEAQYF
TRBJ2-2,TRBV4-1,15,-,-,TGCGCCAGCAGCCCCCTCGGCGGTTCAGGCGGGGAGCTGTTTTTT,CASSPLGGSGGELFF
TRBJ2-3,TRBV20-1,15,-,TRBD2,TGCAGTGTTAGTAAGCGGGAGAAAATCACAGATACGCAGTATTTT,CSVSKREKITDTQYF
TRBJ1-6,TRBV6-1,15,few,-,TGTGCCAGCAGTGAAGTCAGCTCCTATAATTCACCCCTCCACTTT,CASSEVSSYNSPLHF
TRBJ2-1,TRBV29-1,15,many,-,TGCAGCGCCACCGGGAGCGGGACAGTATCGAATGAGCAGTTCTTC,CSATGSGTVSNEQFF
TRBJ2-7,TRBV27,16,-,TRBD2,TGTGCCAGCAGTGGGAGACTAGCGGGAGGGCCAAACGAGCAGTACTTC,CASSGRLAGGPNEQYF